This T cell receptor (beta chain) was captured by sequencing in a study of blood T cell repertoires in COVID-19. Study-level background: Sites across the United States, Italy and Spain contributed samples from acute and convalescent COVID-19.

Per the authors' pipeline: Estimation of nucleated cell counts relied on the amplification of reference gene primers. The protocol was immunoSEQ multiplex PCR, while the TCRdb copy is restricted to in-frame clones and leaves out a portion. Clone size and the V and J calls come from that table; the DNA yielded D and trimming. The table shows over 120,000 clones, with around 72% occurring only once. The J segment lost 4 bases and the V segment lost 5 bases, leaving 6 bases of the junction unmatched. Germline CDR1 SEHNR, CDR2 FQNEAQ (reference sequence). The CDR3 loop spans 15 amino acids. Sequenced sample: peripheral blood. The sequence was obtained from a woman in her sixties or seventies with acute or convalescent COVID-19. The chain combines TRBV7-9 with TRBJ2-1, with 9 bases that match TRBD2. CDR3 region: CASSRSGSVYNEQFF. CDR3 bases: TGTGCCAGCAGCCGTAGCGGGAGCGTTTACAATGAGCAGTTCTTC.